This T cell receptor beta chain appears in the sequencing data of a study of shared clonotypes between healthy human individuals. After removal of 5 bases from V and 14 bases from J, the junction contained 9 bases not matched to a gene. Germline assignment: CDR1 SGHAT and CDR2 FQNNGV. This CDR3 has 14 amino acids. Regarding the study as a whole: Clonotype sharing among donors was thought likely to change with sequencing depth. Compared with memory subsets, naive subsets generally had larger estimated richness.

Concerning this clone itself: What it binds is unknown.

A deep-level run was used for the assay. Libraries were prepared by immunoSEQ multiplex PCR; TCRdb keeps only in-frame clonotypes and omits some of them. The sample records some 580,000 clones, almost 97% being singletons. What was sequenced was naive CD4+ T cells sorted from blood. The subset denotes: CD45RA+ positively selected. This chain links TRBV11-2 with TRBJ2-3; the match to TRBD2 covers 14 bases. The receptor was isolated from a woman aged 30 to 39 in good health. The CDR3, as DNA: TGTGCCAGCAGCCGTCCCGGGACTAGCGGGAGCGGGTATTTT. Translating gives CASSRPGTSGSGYF.